This paragraph covers one TCR beta chain sequence. A much larger clone sits a single nucleotide away, making a read error possible. Given the absence of the conserved phenylalanine or tryptophan at the CDR3 end, a read error is likely. The data belong to a study of molecular identifiers for immune sequencing clone quantification. The bulk TCR libraries were made with methods described before and with listed TCR primers. MiXCR, applied by TCRdb to the PCR reads, yields one record per CDR3 protein. The sample has 400,000 to 600,000 distinct CDR3 sequences, around 25% seen once. The source of this sequence is a human donor in good health. Some libraries in this study had Jurkat cell RNA spiked in. Sequencing was performed on naive CD8+ T cells from blood, with Jurkat cell RNA spiked in. As to subset: FACS-sorted CD8+CD4-CCR7+CD45RA+ naive T cells.

This CDR3 reads CASSYITEAFS. CDR3 DNA: TGTGCCAGCAGCTACATCACTGAAGCTTTCTCT. V gene TRBV7-9 combines with J gene TRBJ1-1; no definite D call. The length of the CDR3 is 11 residues. V dropped 4 bases and J dropped 4 bases, with 4 bases sitting between them. Germline V CDR1 and CDR2: SEHNR, FQNEAQ (reference sequence).